Here is one T cell receptor (beta chain) with its context. Its target is not known. This sample is drawn from a study of T cell responses to AZD1222 COVID-19 vaccine. Trimming left V 6 bases short and J 6 bases short, with 23 bases between. The CDR3 is 16 residues long. CDR1 SGHAT and CDR2 FQNNGV come from the germline V gene. Generated by immunoSEQ multiplex PCR, the TCRdb table keeps only in-frame clones and is missing some. The sample has around 100,000 clones; roughly four fifths are singletons. Whole-study results and caveats: Just 5 to 7 AZD1222 recipients were seropositive at baseline.

Sequencing was performed on peripheral blood, taken on day 0 of AZD1222 vaccination. The rearrangement joins TRBV11-2 to TRBJ1-2; TRBD1 is a possible D gene (5 bases). This sequence originates from an adult in good health. As DNA, the CDR3 is TGTGCCAGCAGTGCCAACGCCCGACGGGGGGGACATGGCTACACCTTC. Its protein product is CASSANARRGGHGYTF.